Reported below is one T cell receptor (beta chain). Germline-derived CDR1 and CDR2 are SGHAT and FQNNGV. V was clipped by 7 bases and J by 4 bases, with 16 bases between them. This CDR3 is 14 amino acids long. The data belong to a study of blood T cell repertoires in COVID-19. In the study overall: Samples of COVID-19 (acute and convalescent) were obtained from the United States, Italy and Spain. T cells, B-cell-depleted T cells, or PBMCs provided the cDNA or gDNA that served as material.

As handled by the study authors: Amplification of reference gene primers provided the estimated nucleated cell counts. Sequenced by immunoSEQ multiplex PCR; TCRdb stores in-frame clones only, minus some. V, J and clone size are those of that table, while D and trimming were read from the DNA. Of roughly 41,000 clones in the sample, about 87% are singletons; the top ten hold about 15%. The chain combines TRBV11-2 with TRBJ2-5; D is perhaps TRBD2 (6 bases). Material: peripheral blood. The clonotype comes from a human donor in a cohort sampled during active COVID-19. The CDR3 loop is CASTPEGFSETQYF. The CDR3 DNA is TGTGCCAGCACCCCGGAGGGTTTTTCAGAGACCCAGTACTTC.